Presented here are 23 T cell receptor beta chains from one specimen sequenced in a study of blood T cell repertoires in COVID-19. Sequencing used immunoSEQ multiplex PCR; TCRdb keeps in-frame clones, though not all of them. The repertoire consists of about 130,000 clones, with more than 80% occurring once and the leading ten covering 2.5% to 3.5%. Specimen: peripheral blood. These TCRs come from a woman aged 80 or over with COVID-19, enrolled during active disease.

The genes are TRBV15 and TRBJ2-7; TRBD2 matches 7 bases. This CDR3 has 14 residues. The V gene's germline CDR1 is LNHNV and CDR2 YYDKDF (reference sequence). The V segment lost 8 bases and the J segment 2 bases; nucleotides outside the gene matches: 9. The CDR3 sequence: CATRWASGTYEQYF. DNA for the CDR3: TGTGCCACCCGCTGGGCTAGCGGTACCTACGAGCAGTACTTC.

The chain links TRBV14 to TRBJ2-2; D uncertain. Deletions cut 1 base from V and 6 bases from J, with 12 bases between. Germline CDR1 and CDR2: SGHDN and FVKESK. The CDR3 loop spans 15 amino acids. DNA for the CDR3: TGTGCCAGCAGCCAAGCGTCAGGCCTTTCCGGGGAGCTGTTTTTT. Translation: CASSQASGLSGELFF. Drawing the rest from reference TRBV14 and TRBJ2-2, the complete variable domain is EAGVTQFPSHSVIEKGQTVTLRCDPISGHDNLYWYRRVMGKEIKFLLHFVKESKQDESGMPNNRFLAERTGGTYSTLKVQPAELEDSGVYFCASSQASGLSGELFFGEGSRLTVL.

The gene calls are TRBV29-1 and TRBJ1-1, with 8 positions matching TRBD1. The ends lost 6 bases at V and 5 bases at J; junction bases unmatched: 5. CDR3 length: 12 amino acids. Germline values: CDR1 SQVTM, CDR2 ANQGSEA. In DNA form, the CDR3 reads TGCAGCGTAGGACAGGGTAGGACTGAAGCTTTCTTT. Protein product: CSVGQGRTEAFF.

CDR3 amino acids: CSAAVSYEQYF. CDR3 sequence (DNA): TGCAGTGCAGCGGTCTCCTACGAGCAGTACTTC. The chain has TRBV20-1 and TRBJ2-7, with D tentatively TRBD2 (5 bases). Between the trimmed V and J ends, which lost 6 bases and 0 bases, there was a span of 6 bases. Germline CDR1 is DFQATT and CDR2 is SNEGSKA (reference sequence). The CDR3 totals 11 residues.

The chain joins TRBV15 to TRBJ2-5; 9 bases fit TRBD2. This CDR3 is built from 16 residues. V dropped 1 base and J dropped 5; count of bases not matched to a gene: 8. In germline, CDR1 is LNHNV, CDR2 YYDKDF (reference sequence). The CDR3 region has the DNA TGTGCCACCAGCAGAGGAGCGAGCGGGAGGAGGGAGACCCAGTACTTC. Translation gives CATSRGASGRRETQYF.

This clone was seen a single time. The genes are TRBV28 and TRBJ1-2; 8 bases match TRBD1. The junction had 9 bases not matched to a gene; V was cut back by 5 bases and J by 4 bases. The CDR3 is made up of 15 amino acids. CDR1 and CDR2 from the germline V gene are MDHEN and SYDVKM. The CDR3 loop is CASSPGGPVVYGYTF. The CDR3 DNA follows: TGTGCCAGCAGTCCAGGGGGCCCGGTAGTCTATGGCTACACCTTC.

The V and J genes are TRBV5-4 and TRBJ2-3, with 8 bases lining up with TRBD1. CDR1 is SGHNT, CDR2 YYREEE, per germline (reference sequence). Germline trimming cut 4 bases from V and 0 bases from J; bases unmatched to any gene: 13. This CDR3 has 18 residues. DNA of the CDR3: TGTGCCAGCAGCCTCGACAGGGGACGGGTCCCTAGCACAGATACGCAGTATTTT. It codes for CASSLDRGRVPSTDTQYF. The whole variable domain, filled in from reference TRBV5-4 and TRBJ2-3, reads ETGVTQSPTHLIKTRGQQVTLRCSSQSGHNTVSWYQQALGQGPQFIFQYYREEENGRGNFPPRFSGLQFPNYSSELNVNALELDDSALYLCASSLDRGRVPSTDTQYFGPGTRLTVL.

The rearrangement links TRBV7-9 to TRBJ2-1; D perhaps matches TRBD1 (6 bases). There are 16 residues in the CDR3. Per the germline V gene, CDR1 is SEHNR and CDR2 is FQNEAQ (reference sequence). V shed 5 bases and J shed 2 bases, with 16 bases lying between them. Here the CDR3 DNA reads TGTGCCAGCAGCCCATACAGGGCTACAGCCTACAATGAGCAGTTCTTC. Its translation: CASSPYRATAYNEQFF.

Here the CDR3 reads CASSSGPGGYTF. The CDR3 DNA sequence: TGTGCCAGCAGTTCCGGCCCGGGGGGCTACACCTTC. The chain links TRBV12-3 or TRBV12-4 to TRBJ1-2; D gene unclear. V was cut by 4 bases and J by 8 bases, with 11 bases left in between. CDR3 length: 12 residues.

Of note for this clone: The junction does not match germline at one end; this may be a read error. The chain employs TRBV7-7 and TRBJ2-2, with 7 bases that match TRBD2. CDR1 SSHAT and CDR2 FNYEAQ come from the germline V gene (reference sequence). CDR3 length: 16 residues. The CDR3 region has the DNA TGTGCTAGCAGCTTAGCTTCCGCGGGAGCGGCCGGGGAGCTGTTTTTT. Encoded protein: CASSLASAGAAGELFF.

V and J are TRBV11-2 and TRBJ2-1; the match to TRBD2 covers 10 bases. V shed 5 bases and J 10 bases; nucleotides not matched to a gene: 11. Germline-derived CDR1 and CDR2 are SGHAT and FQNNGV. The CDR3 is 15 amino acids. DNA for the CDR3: TGTGCCAGCAGCCCAATAGCGGGAGGCTTAGGGGAGCAGTTCTTC. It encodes CASSPIAGGLGEQFF.

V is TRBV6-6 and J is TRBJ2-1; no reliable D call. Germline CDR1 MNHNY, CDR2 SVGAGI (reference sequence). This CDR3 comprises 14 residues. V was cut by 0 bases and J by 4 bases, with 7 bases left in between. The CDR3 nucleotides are TGTGCCAGCAGTTACTCCGACGGGTACAATGAGCAGTTCTTC. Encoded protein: CASSYSDGYNEQFF.

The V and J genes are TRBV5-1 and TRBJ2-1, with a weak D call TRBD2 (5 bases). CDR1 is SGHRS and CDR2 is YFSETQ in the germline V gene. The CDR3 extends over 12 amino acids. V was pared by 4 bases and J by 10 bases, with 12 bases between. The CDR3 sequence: CASSGRTEEQFF. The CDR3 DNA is TGCGCCAGCAGCGGTCGGACTGAGGAGCAGTTCTTC.

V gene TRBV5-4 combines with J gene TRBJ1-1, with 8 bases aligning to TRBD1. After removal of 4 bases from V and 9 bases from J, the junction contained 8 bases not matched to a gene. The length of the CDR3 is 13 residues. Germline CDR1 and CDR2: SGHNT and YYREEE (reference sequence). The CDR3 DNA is TGTGCCAGCAGCATTGACAGGGGTGGGCAAGCTTTCTTT. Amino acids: CASSIDRGGQAFF.

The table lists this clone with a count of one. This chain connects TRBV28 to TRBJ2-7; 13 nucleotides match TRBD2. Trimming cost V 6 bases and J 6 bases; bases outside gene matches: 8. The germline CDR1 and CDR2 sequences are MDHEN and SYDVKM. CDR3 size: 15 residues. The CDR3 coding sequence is TGTGCCAGCAGGACCCCCGGGACTAGCGGGATCGAGCAGTACTTC. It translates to CASRTPGTSGIEQYF.

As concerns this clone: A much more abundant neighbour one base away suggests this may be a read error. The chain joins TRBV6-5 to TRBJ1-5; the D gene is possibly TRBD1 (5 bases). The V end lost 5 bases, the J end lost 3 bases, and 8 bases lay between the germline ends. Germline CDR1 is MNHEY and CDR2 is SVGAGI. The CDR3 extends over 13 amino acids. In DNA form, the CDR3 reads TGTGCCAGCAGTCAGGGCTACAATCAGCCCCAGCATTTT. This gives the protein CASSQGYNQPQHF.

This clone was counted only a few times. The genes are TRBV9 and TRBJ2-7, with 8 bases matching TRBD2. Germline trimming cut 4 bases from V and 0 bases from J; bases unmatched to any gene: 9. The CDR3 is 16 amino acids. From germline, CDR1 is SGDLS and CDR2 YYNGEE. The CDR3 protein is CASSYGLADSSYEQYF. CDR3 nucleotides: TGTGCCAGCAGCTACGGACTAGCTGATAGCTCCTACGAGCAGTACTTC. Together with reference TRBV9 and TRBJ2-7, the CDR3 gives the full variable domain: DSGVTQTPKHLITATGQRVTLRCSPRSGDLSVYWYQQSLDQGLQFLIQYYNGEERAKGNILERFSAQQFPDLHSELNLSSLELGDSALYFCASSYGLADSSYEQYFGPGTRLTVT.

CDR3 amino acids: CASSPLRSAGVRAYEQYF. For the CDR3, the DNA is TGTGCCAGCAGCCCACTAAGGTCAGCGGGAGTGAGGGCCTACGAGCAGTACTTC. This sequence joins TRBV11-2 and TRBJ2-7; TRBD2 matches at 8 bases. CDR3 length: 18 amino acids. The junction had 17 bases not matched to a gene; V was cut back by 5 bases and J by 2 bases. Per the germline V gene, CDR1 is SGHAT and CDR2 is FQNNGV.

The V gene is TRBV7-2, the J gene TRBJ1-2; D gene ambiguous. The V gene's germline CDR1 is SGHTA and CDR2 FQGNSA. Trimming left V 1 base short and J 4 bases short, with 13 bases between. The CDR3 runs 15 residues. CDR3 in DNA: TGTGCCAGCAGCTTAGGGTCTGGACTCCCCTATGGCTACACCTTC. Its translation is CASSLGSGLPYGYTF.

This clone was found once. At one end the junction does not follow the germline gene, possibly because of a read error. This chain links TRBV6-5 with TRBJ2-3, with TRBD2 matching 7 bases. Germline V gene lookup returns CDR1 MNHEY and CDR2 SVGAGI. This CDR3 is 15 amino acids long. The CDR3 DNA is TGTGCCAGCAGTGACTCGGGAGGACGTCAGGATACGCAGTATTTT. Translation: CASSDSGGRQDTQYF.

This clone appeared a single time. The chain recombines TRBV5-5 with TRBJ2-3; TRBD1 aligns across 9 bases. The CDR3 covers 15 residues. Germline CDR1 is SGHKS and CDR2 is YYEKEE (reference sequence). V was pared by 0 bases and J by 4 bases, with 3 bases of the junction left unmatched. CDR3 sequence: CASSLDRGRADTQYF. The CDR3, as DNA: TGTGCCAGCAGCTTGGACAGGGGGCGGGCAGATACGCAGTATTTT.

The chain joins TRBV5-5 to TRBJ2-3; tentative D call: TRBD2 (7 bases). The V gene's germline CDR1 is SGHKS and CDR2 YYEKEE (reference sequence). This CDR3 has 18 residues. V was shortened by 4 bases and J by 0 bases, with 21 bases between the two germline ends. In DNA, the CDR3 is TGTGCCAGCAGCCGAGCCCCCCCCGGGGGGCCCAGCACAGATACGCAGTATTTT. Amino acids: CASSRAPPGGPSTDTQYF.

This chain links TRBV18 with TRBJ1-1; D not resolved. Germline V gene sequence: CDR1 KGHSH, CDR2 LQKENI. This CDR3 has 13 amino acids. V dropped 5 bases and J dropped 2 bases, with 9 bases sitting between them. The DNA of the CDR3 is TGTGCCAGCTCAAGTGGAGAAAACACTGAAGCTTTCTTT. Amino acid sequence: CASSSGENTEAFF.